This T cell receptor beta chain was identified in a study of blood T cell repertoires in COVID-19. The wider study: Material from acute and convalescent COVID-19 was sourced from the United States, Italy and Spain.

The cohort comprised adults aged 18 to 89 years residing in approximately 25 US areas. TCRdb's copy holds only in-frame clones and misses some; the assay was immunoSEQ multiplex PCR. The data show more than 250,000 clones, about 89% seen once. This CDR3 has 16 residues. Per germline, CDR1 SGHTA and CDR2 FQGTGA. Losses at the gene ends were 5 bases for V and 5 bases for J; bases not matched to a gene: 14. Sequencing was carried out using PBMCs or T cells enriched from blood (not recorded which). This chain uses TRBV7-3 with TRBJ2-7; 8 bases map to TRBD2. This sequence originates from a woman aged 18 to 35 who had recovered from COVID-19. Here the CDR3 reads CASSPLFGLANNEQYF. DNA of the CDR3: TGTGCCAGCAGCCCACTATTCGGACTAGCTAATAACGAGCAGTACTTC.